This T cell receptor (beta chain) came from a study of blood T cell repertoires in COVID-19. The overall study: Some COVID-19 samples were acute and others convalescent; all came from the United States, Italy and Spain. The cDNA or gDNA used as material had been derived from T cells, B-cell-depleted T cells, or PBMCs.

Trimming removed 7 bases at V and 0 bases at J, with 10 bases between. Germline assignment: CDR1 SNHLY and CDR2 FYNNEI. This CDR3 has 15 amino acids. Original data processing: Reference gene primer amplification gave estimated nucleated cell counts. Clones were read by immunoSEQ multiplex PCR, and TCRdb kept only the in-frame ones, dropping some. That table is the source of V, J and clone size, and D and trimming were worked out from the DNA. The sample has fewer than 200,000 clones; about 88% are singletons. The sequence came from a woman aged 40 to 49 in a cohort exposed to, infected with or recovered from COVID-19 (not recorded which). This sequence joins TRBV2 and TRBJ2-6, with no clear D. Sequenced material: PBMCs or T cells enriched from blood (not recorded which). In DNA form, the CDR3 reads TGTGCCAGCAATCGACTTTTCTCTGGGGCCAACGTCCTGACTTTC. It specifies CASNRLFSGANVLTF. Filled out from reference TRBV2 and TRBJ2-6, the complete variable domain reads EPEVTQTPSHQVTQMGQEVILRCVPISNHLYFYWYRQILGQKVEFLVSFYNNEISEKSEIFDDQFSVERPDGSNFTLKIRSTKLEDSAMYFCASNRLFSGANVLTFGAGSRLTVL.